This entry lists 4 T cell receptor beta chains sequenced from one sample in a study of Tregs in tolerant kidney transplant recipients. Method: immunoSEQ multiplex PCR; TCRdb's copy keeps in-frame clones and lacks some. This table holds about 240,000 clones, roughly 84% found once. Sequences were obtained from CD4+ T cells from blood. The source is a human donor in good health.

J is TRBJ2-7 and V is TRBV7-8; D may correspond to TRBD1 or TRBD2 (7 bases each). V gave up 1 base and J gave up 7 bases, with 14 bases separating them. The CDR3 spans 14 residues. Germline V lookup: CDR1 SGHVS, CDR2 FQNEAQ. In DNA form, the CDR3 reads TGTGCCAGCAGCTTAGATGGGCAGGGGGGGGAGCAGTACTTC. The encoded protein is CASSLDGQGGEQYF.

This clone was found a few times. The V gene is TRBV5-1, the J gene TRBJ2-5, with 10 nucleotides matching TRBD1. The germline V gene encodes CDR1 SGHRS and CDR2 YFSETQ. Losses at the gene ends were 4 bases for V and 5 bases for J; bases not matched to a gene: 8. The CDR3 contains 15 residues. Here the CDR3 reads CASSVRDRGGETQYF. The DNA of the CDR3 is TGCGCCAGCAGCGTCCGGGACAGGGGCGGGGAGACCCAGTACTTC.

This chain uses TRBV5-4 with TRBJ2-1; TRBD2 matches at 10 bases. The germline V gene encodes CDR1 SGHNT and CDR2 YYREEE (reference sequence). The CDR3 sequence is 16 residues long. J gave up 7 bases and V 10 bases, and 17 bases lay outside the gene matches. The CDR3 coding sequence is TGTGCCTCCAGACTAGCGGGCCCTAAAGGGGGGAATGAGCAGTTCTTC. Amino acid sequence: CASRLAGPKGGNEQFF. The full variable domain, completed using reference TRBV5-4 and TRBJ2-1, is ETGVTQSPTHLIKTRGQQVTLRCSSQSGHNTVSWYQQALGQGPQFIFQYYREEENGRGNFPPRFSGLQFPNYSSELNVNALELDDSALYLCASRLAGPKGGNEQFFGPGTRLTVL.

The chain links TRBV5-1 to TRBJ2-1, with 12 bases fitting TRBD1. Germline V lookup: CDR1 SGHRS, CDR2 YFSETQ. The CDR3 totals 17 residues. V lost 4 bases to trimming and J lost 8 bases; unmatched junction nucleotides: 13. The CDR3 DNA sequence: TGCGCCAGCAGCCATTACCCGGGACAGGGGGCTTTCGATGAGCAGTTCTTC. This codes for CASSHYPGQGAFDEQFF. Together with reference TRBV5-1 and TRBJ2-1, the CDR3 gives the full variable domain: KAGVTQTPRYLIKTRGQQVTLSCSPISGHRSVSWYQQTPGQGLQFLFEYFSETQRNKGNFPGRFSGRQFSNSRSEMNVSTLELGDSALYLCASSHYPGQGAFDEQFFGPGTRLTVL.